This TCR beta chain came from a study of T-cell reconstitution after alpha-beta-depleted transplantation in children. This clonotype was seen ten or more times. The germline gives CDR1 DFQATT, CDR2 SNEGSKA (reference sequence). J lost 1 base, V lost 2 bases, and 8 bases had no gene match. This CDR3 is 16 amino acids long. Preparation of the TCRbeta library was carried out with unique molecular identifiers. Each CDR3 protein gets one entry after TCRdb re-called the PCR reads with MiXCR. The table lists around 370,000 distinct CDR3 sequences, 10% of them singletons, with approximately 2.3% in the top ten.

The sample was PBMCs from the stem cell graft donor, taken from the stem cell graft. The clonotype originates from a human donor who donated a stem cell graft to a child with acute lymphoblastic leukemia. This chain uses TRBV20-1 with TRBJ2-5; 9 bases match TRBD2. DNA for the CDR3: TGCAGTGCTAGACGGAGCGGGAGGTACGCCCAAGAGACCCAGTACTTC. It translates to CSARRSGRYAQETQYF.